This record looks at one T cell receptor beta chain sequence and its context. This specimen comes from a study of patients and donors after allogeneic stem cell transplantation. V gave up 7 bases and J gave up 5 bases, with 17 bases separating them. The CDR3 is 14 residues long. MiXCR was run by TCRdb on the RT-PCR reads, yielding one entry per CDR3 protein. The repertoire holds some 960,000 distinct CDR3 sequences, with more than 15% as singletons. Sequenced: blood, either unsorted or a sorted T cell fraction (not recorded which). This TCR came from a human donor who was either an allogeneic HSCT recipient or a stem cell or donor lymphocyte infusion donor (not recorded which). It is not recorded whose cells these are; they may come from a transplant donor. The chain recombines TRBV12-3 or TRBV12-4 with TRBJ2-5; D perhaps matches TRBD2 (5 bases). The chain's CDR3 is CASTTRSVAETQYF. The CDR3 coding sequence is TGTGCCAGCACCACTAGAAGCGTTGCTGAGACCCAGTACTTC.